This T cell receptor beta chain was observed in a study of blood T cell repertoires in COVID-19. TCRdb's copy holds only in-frame clones and misses some; the assay was immunoSEQ multiplex PCR. The data contain around 250,000 clones, 65% to 85% of them seen just once; the ten biggest clones take up about 1.6%. CDR1 KGHDR and CDR2 SFDVKD come from the germline V gene. The CDR3 consists of 17 residues. The trim removed 3 bases at V and 8 bases at J, leaving 14 bases unmatched. Sequencing was performed on peripheral blood. This clonotype was obtained from a woman aged 40 to 50 who had recovered from COVID-19. The rearrangement joins TRBV24-1 to TRBJ2-1, with TRBD1 matching over 8 bases. Here the CDR3 reads CATSDAPGGGTGHEQFF. DNA for the CDR3: TGTGCCACCAGTGATGCCCCGGGCGGCGGGACAGGCCATGAGCAGTTCTTC.